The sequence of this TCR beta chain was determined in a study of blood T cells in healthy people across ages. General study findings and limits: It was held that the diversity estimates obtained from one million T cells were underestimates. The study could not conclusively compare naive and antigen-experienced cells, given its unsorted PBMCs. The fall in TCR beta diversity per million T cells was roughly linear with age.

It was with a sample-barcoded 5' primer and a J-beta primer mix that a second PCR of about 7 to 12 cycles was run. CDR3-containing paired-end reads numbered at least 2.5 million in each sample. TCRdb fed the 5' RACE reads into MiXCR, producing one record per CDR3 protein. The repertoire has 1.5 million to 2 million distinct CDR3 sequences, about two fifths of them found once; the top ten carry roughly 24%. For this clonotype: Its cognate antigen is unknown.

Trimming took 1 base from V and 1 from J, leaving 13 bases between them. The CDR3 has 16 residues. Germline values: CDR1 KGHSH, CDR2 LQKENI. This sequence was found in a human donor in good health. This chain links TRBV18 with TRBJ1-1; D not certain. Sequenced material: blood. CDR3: CASSPLSGGSNTEAFF. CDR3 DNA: TGTGCCAGCTCACCACTATCAGGCGGGTCGAACACTGAAGCTTTCTTT.